Presented here are 20 T cell receptor beta chains from one specimen sequenced in a study of graft-versus-host responses after intestinal transplantation. Assay used: immunoSEQ multiplex PCR; TCRdb lists only in-frame clones, some missing. This table holds around 40,000 clones, roughly 95% found once. Antigen specificity for these receptors is unknown. The specimen was unstimulated CD4+ T cells sorted from spleen or lymph node cells, collected before transplant. These receptors were obtained from a human donor who was the organ donor for an intestinal transplant.

The chain uses TRBV7-9 and TRBJ2-7; 8 nucleotides line up with TRBD2. CDR3 length: 17 residues. The V gene's germline CDR1 is SEHNR and CDR2 FQNEAQ (reference sequence). Trimming removed 0 bases from V and 2 bases from J; junction bases left unmatched: 9. Written as DNA, the CDR3 is TGTGCCAGCAGCTTAGCGATGATTAGCGGGGCCCCCTACGAGCAGTACTTC. This sequence encodes CASSLAMISGAPYEQYF.

A few counts support this clone. This chain connects TRBV6-1 to TRBJ1-2; 8 bases map to TRBD1. This CDR3 contains 13 residues. CDR1 and CDR2 from the germline V gene are MNHNS and SASEGT. V gave up 3 bases and J gave up 7 bases; unmatched junction bases: 4. For the CDR3, the DNA is TGTGCCAGCAGTGAGGACAGGGAGGCTGGCTACACCTTC. It codes for CASSEDREAGYTF.

The CDR3 coding sequence is TGTGCCAGCAGTCCGACCGGGACAGGGGACGCCGTTGTACATGGCTACACCTTC. It specifies CASSPTGTGDAVVHGYTF. J is TRBJ1-2 and V is TRBV7-3; 10 bases line up with TRBD1. The CDR3 totals 18 residues. Trimming took 6 bases from V and 6 from J; bases not matched to a gene: 19. CDR1 SGHTA and CDR2 FQGTGA come from the germline V gene.

The V and J genes are TRBV7-9 and TRBJ1-2; D unclear. The CDR3 runs 13 residues. Trimming shortened V by 2 bases and J by 5 bases, and 9 bases separated the two germline ends. Germline V gene sequence: CDR1 SEHNR, CDR2 FQNEAQ (reference sequence). The CDR3 coding sequence is TGTGCCAGCAGCTTACCATACGGATATGGCTACACCTTC. It specifies CASSLPYGYGYTF.

V is TRBV6-1 and J is TRBJ2-5, with D unresolved. The CDR3 has 13 amino acids. V was pared by 11 bases and J by 2 bases, with 15 bases between. From germline, CDR1 is MNHNS and CDR2 SASEGT. This CDR3 is CAGRAVSQETQYF. DNA of the CDR3: TGTGCCGGTAGGGCTGTGAGTCAAGAGACCCAGTACTTC.

The chain employs TRBV29-1 and TRBJ1-1; tentatively, D is TRBD1 (6 bases). With 3 bases removed from V and 10 bases from J, the gap between germline ends came to 15 bases. The CDR3 spans 12 residues. In germline, CDR1 is SQVTM, CDR2 ANQGSEA. CDR3 sequence reads: CSVELQGVTAFF. The CDR3, as DNA: TGCAGCGTTGAGTTACAGGGCGTAACAGCTTTCTTT.

This clone was picked up one time. The chain carries TRBV5-1 and TRBJ1-1, with D uncertain. V lost 0 bases to trimming and J lost 0 bases, with 9 bases between them. The CDR3 is 15 amino acids. The germline V gene encodes CDR1 SGHRS and CDR2 YFSETQ. CDR3 in DNA: TGCGCCAGCAGCTTGGTGGGCAGTTTGAACACTGAAGCTTTCTTT. Amino acid sequence: CASSLVGSLNTEAFF.

The chain links TRBV5-5 to TRBJ2-7, with 9 bases fitting TRBD1. V lost 3 bases, J lost 3 bases, and 4 bases stayed unmatched. Germline assignment: CDR1 SGHKS and CDR2 YYEKEE (reference sequence). This CDR3 contains 14 residues. Here the CDR3 reads CASSWGTGRYEQYF. In nucleotides, the CDR3 is TGTGCCAGCAGCTGGGGGACAGGGCGCTACGAGCAGTACTTC.

The chain employs TRBV14 and TRBJ2-2; D is possibly TRBD2 (5 bases). The CDR3 has 15 amino acids. Trimming shortened V by 3 bases and J by 3 bases, and 11 bases separated the two germline ends. The germline CDR1 and CDR2 sequences are SGHDN and FVKESK. The CDR3, as DNA: TGTGCCAGCAGCCACTGGCCAGCGGACACCGGGGAGCTGTTTTTT. Its translation: CASSHWPADTGELFF. The variable domain in full, completed from reference TRBV14 and TRBJ2-2, reads EAGVTQFPSHSVIEKGQTVTLRCDPISGHDNLYWYRRVMGKEIKFLLHFVKESKQDESGMPNNRFLAERTGGTYSTLKVQPAELEDSGVYFCASSHWPADTGELFFGEGSRLTVL.

This sequence joins TRBV5-6 and TRBJ1-3; D gene ambiguous. Germline CDR1 is SGHDT and CDR2 is YYEEEE. This CDR3 has 15 amino acids. V was clipped by 2 bases and J by 2 bases, with 11 bases between them. The CDR3, as DNA: TGTGCCAGCAGCTTTTTATCCGAGGCTGGAAACACCATATATTTT. Encoded protein: CASSFLSEAGNTIYF.

This chain uses TRBV9 with TRBJ2-7; 9 bases fit TRBD1. This CDR3 is built from 14 residues. The V gene end was trimmed by 0 bases and the J gene end by 3 bases; junction bases not matched to a gene: 1. Germline CDR1 SGDLS, CDR2 YYNGEE. This chain's CDR3 is CASSVVDRGYEQYF. Here the CDR3 DNA reads TGTGCCAGCAGCGTAGTGGACAGGGGCTACGAGCAGTACTTC.

This chain uses TRBV5-1 with TRBJ1-6, with TRBD1 matching 11 bases. This CDR3 has 14 residues. The ends lost 0 bases at V and 10 bases at J; junction bases unmatched: 0. From germline, CDR1 is SGHRS and CDR2 YFSETQ. The CDR3 DNA reads TGCGCCAGCAGCTTGGGGACAGGGGGCTCACCCCTCCACTTT. This translates into CASSLGTGGSPLHF.

This clone was found once. The chain uses TRBV18 and TRBJ2-5; 7 bases fit TRBD2. V lost 3 bases, J lost 2 bases, and 6 bases stayed unmatched. The germline gives CDR1 KGHSH, CDR2 LQKENI. The CDR3 is made up of 15 amino acids. The CDR3 DNA follows: TGTGCCAGCTCACCCCCCGGGGGGAGGCAAGAGACCCAGTACTTC. Translation gives CASSPPGGRQETQYF.

The chain recombines TRBV9 with TRBJ1-6; D remains unclear. From germline, CDR1 is SGDLS and CDR2 YYNGEE. This CDR3 contains 12 residues. With 1 base removed from V and 10 bases from J, the gap between germline ends came to 6 bases. This CDR3 reads CASSVNSSPLHF. The CDR3 DNA reads TGTGCCAGCAGCGTAAACAGCTCACCCCTCCACTTT.

The rearrangement uses TRBV6-1 and TRBJ2-7; D gene uncertain. The germline V gene has CDR1 MNHNS and CDR2 SASEGT. The CDR3 totals 14 residues. V was trimmed by 6 bases and J by 0 bases, leaving 12 bases between them. CDR3 coding DNA: TGTGCCAGCAGCGGGCCTCGGTTCTCCTACGAGCAGTACTTC. Translated: CASSGPRFSYEQYF.

This clone was counted a single time. The rearrangement uses TRBV4-1 and TRBJ2-1, with TRBD2 matching 10 bases. The V and J ends lost 0 bases and 2 bases, in that order; junction bases with no gene match: 4. Germline lookup yields CDR1 MGHRA and CDR2 YSYEKL. This CDR3 has 17 amino acids. The CDR3 DNA reads TGCGCCAGCAGCCAAGAAAAACTAGCGGGGACCTACAATGAGCAGTTCTTC. Translated, it gives CASSQEKLAGTYNEQFF.

The chain recombines TRBV5-1 with TRBJ2-3; perhaps TRBD2 as D (5 bases). From germline, CDR1 is SGHRS and CDR2 YFSETQ. V was trimmed by 0 bases and J by 5 bases, leaving 10 bases between them. The CDR3 loop spans 14 amino acids. CDR3: CASSLELAGDTQYF. The CDR3, as DNA: TGCGCCAGCAGCTTGGAGCTAGCTGGAGATACGCAGTATTTT.

The V gene is TRBV6-7, the J gene TRBJ1-5; 10 nucleotides agree with TRBD1. TRBV6-7 is classed as an ORF, of uncertain function. V lost 8 bases to trimming and J lost 0 bases; unmatched junction nucleotides: 10. This CDR3 has 17 amino acids. The CDR3, as DNA: TGTGCCAGCGGCGGGACAGGGGTCTCTAATAGCAATCAGCCCCAGCATTTT. Translating gives CASGGTGVSNSNQPQHF.

V and J are TRBV25-1 and TRBJ2-5; 7 bases agree with TRBD1. The V gene's germline CDR1 is MGHDK and CDR2 SYGVNS. This CDR3 contains 17 residues. V lost 1 base, J lost 2 bases, and 10 bases stayed unmatched. The CDR3 sequence: CASSESNDRVIQETQYF. Here the CDR3 DNA reads TGTGCCAGCAGTGAATCCAACGACAGGGTAATTCAAGAGACCCAGTACTTC.

This clone was seen a single time. The chain combines TRBV4-1 with TRBJ2-5; weak D call: TRBD2 (7 bases). Trimming took 4 bases from V and 0 from J, leaving 33 bases between them. CDR3 length: 22 residues. Germline CDR1 and CDR2: MGHRA and YSYEKL. This CDR3 is CASSPLVLRKRGHTPNQETQYF. The CDR3, as DNA: TGCGCCAGCAGCCCTCTAGTCCTAAGAAAGCGGGGACACACTCCGAACCAAGAGACCCAGTACTTC.